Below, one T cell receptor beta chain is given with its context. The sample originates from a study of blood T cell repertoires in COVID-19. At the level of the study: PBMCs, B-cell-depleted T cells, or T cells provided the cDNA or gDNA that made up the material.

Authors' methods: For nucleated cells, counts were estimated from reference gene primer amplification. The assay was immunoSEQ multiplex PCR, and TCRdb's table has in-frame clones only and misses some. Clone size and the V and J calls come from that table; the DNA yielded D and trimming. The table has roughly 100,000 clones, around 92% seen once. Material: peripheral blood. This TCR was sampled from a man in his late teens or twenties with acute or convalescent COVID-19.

CDR3 residues: CASSPDRGVVRTEAFF. CDR3 DNA: TGTGCCAGCAGCCCGGACAGGGGGGTAGTTAGGACTGAAGCTTTCTTT. V and J are TRBV5-6 and TRBJ1-1, with 10 bases fitting TRBD1. This CDR3 is built from 16 residues. V lost 4 bases to trimming and J lost 5 bases; unmatched junction nucleotides: 11. Germline values: CDR1 SGHDT, CDR2 YYEEEE.